Reported below is one TCR beta chain. Its antigen has not been determined. Nothing much larger sits one base from this clone, and base qualities are not available. V is cut by 5 bases and J by 7 bases, and the space between the germline ends is 18 bases. Spanning cysteine to phenylalanine, the CDR3 consists of 15 amino acids. Kept here is only the CDR3 DNA, which spans 45 bases and is read in frame from base 1. The entry originates in a study of human T cells and chemical hapten exposure (dated by TCRdb to the early 2020s). About the study as a whole: For sensitization, 2% DPC in acetone was applied to a 2 cm by 2 cm area of upper inner arm skin. Throughout the study period of about 25 weeks, patients also received therapeutic DPC doses to the scalp every week. Patch testing was performed on the upper back with Finn chambers containing 0.01% DPC, and the patch tests were scored after 6 days according to International Contact Dermatitis Research Group standards. Alopecia areata with under or over 50% scalp involvement, alopecia totalis and alopecia universalis were represented in the patient cohort, which was mostly female. Libraries were pooled for sequencing, and variation in per-sample TCR yields was attributed mainly to small differences in library volumes within the pool. This study followed changes in the peripheral blood TCR repertoire in vivo during primary and secondary sensitization of alopecia patients to the hapten diphenylcyclopropenone (DPC). Patient blood was sampled pre-sensitization (week 0) and at 2, 6 and about 24 weeks after DPC sensitization. Blood for TCR sequencing was provided by twenty-nine alopecia patients at one to four time points (pre-sensitization, 2, 6 and 24 weeks). General conclusions and limits of the study: Patch test score was positively correlated with the number of PT1 expanded TCRs, with significance at thresholds 8, 16 and 32 but not at 4. Significantly more large CDR3 similarity clusters were formed by expanded TCRs than by pre-sensitization or healthy control sets, consistent with antigen-driven responses. Because every patient had alopecia, a presumed autoimmune disease, the patients' immune response might differ from that of healthy individuals. After repeated subsampling, the strength of the expansion versus patch-test correlation and the threshold at which it became significant changed. The number of TCRs above 1 in 1000 frequency did not change with DPC sensitization; there was no evidence of global repertoire structure alterations.

Per the publication, the time point label means: pre-sensitization, week 0. This specimen's treatment or condition label, interpreted: therapeutic diphenylcyclopropenone sensitization with weekly scalp DPC. At every patch-test visit, the blood draw took place before the patch test was put on. Eligible patients were aged 18 to 70, diagnosed with alopecia, deemed suitable for DPC therapy, and excluded if pregnant. Total RNA was isolated from unfractionated whole blood collected in Tempus Blood RNA tubes. To prepare the library, RACE was applied. TCRdb lists the instrument as NextSeq 500. During library preparation, unique molecular identifiers were attached to individual cDNA molecules so that TCRs could be counted quantitatively and reproducibly. From each blood RNA sample, both TCR alpha and TCR beta chains were sequenced. On the authors' methods: A median of roughly 98,000 TCRs per sample was observed, with a range of about 23,224 to 690,600. The Decombinator software suite was used to annotate the V, J and CDR3 of the TCR reads. For PS versus PT1 abundance plots, all samples were subsampled to the same number of TCRs (28,000). Expanded TCRs were defined as absent before sensitization and observed at least eight times at the 2-week time point. In-frame beta chains were kept once TCRdb had trimmed the public reads at Q25 with fastp and called clones with MiXCR. Each CDR3 protein appears once, grouped with its most common genes and DNA. None of the V and J calls come from the authors' own analysis; TCRdb made them. The sample table holds some 360,000 distinct CDR3 sequences, of which more than 4.5% were seen once. Around 2.6% of the sample is held by the ten biggest clonotypes.

Source: whole blood, taken in connection with sensitization to the hapten diphenylcyclopropenone (DPC). The rearranged segments are TRBV12-3 or TRBV12-4 and TRBJ1-3; confidence is insufficient to name the D gene. The receptor was derived from a woman aged 50 to 60 with alopecia areata. Some clones in this sample may be carry-over from other donors' samples. The CDR3 is CASSPNGRIRNTIYF. The DNA sequence reads TGTGCCAGCAGTCCGAACGGGAGGATAAGGAACACCATATATTTT.